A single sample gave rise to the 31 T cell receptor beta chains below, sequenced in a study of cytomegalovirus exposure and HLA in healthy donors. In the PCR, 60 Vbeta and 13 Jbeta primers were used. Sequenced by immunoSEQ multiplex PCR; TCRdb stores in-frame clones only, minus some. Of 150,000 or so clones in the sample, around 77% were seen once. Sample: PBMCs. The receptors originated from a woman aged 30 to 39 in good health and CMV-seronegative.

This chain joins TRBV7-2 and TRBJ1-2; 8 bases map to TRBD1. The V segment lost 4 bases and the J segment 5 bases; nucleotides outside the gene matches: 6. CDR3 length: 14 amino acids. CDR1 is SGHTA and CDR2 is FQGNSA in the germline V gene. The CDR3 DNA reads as TGTGCCAGCAGCTCTACAGGGGGTTTGTATGGCTACACCTTC. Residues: CASSSTGGLYGYTF.

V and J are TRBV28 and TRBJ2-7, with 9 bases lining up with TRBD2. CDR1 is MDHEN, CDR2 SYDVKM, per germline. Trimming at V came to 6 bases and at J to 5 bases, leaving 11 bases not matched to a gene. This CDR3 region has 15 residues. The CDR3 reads CASSLRLAGSHEQYF. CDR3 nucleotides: TGTGCCAGCAGCCTTCGGCTAGCGGGGTCCCACGAGCAGTACTTC.

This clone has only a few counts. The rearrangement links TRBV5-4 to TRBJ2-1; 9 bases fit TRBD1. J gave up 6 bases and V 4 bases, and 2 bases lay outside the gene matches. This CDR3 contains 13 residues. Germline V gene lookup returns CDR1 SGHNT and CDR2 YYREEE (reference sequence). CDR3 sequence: CASSVTGGNEQFF. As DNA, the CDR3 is TGTGCCAGCAGCGTGACAGGGGGCAATGAGCAGTTCTTC.

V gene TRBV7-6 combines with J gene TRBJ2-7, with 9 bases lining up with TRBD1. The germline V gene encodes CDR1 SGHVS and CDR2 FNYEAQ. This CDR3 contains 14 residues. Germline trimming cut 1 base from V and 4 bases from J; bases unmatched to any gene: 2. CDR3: CASSLETGGYEQYF. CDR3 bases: TGTGCCAGCAGCTTAGAGACAGGGGGTTACGAGCAGTACTTC.

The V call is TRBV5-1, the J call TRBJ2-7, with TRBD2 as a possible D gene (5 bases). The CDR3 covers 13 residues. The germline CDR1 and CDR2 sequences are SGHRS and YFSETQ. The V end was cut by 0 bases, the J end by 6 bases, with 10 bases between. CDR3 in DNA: TGCGCCAGCAGCTTGGGAGGGCCAGGCGAGCAGTACTTC. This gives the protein CASSLGGPGEQYF.

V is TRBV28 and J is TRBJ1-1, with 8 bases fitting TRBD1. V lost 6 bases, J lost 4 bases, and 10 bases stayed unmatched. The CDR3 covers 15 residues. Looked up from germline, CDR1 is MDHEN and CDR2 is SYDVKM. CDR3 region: CASRPGGAGITEAFF. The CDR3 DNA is TGTGCCAGCAGACCAGGGGGCGCAGGAATCACTGAAGCTTTCTTT.

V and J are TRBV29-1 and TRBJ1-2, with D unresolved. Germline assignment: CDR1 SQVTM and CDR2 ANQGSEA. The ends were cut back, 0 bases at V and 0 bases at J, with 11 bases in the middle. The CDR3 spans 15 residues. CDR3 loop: CSVEDASGANYGYTF. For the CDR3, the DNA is TGCAGCGTTGAAGATGCAAGCGGGGCTAACTATGGCTACACCTTC.

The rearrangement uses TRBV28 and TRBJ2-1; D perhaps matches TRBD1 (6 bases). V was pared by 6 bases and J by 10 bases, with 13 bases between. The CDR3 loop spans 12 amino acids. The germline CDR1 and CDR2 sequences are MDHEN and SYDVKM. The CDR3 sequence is CASSLRGWEQFF. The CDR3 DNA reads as TGTGCCAGCAGCCTCAGGGGTTGGGAGCAGTTCTTC.

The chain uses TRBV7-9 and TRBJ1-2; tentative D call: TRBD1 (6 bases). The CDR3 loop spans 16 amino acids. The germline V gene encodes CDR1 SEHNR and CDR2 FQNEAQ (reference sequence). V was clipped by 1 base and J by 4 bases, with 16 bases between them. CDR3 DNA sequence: TGTGCCAGCAGCTTAGATAGGGGGAGCGACAGCTATGGCTACACCTTC. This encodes CASSLDRGSDSYGYTF.

CDR3 protein: CASSLGQTMANQPQHF. As DNA, the CDR3 is TGTGCCAGCAGCTTGGGACAGACCATGGCTAATCAGCCCCAGCATTTT. The V gene is TRBV5-6, the J gene TRBJ1-5; weak D call: TRBD1 (5 bases). V gave up 0 bases and J gave up 4 bases, with 14 bases separating them. Germline V CDR1 and CDR2: SGHDT, YYEEEE. The CDR3 spans 16 residues.

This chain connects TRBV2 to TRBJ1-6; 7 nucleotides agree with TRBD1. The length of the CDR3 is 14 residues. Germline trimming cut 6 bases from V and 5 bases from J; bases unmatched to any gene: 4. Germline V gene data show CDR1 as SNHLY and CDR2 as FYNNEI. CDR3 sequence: CASRTGTDNSPLHF. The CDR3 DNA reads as TGTGCCAGCAGAACCGGGACAGATAATTCACCCCTCCACTTT.

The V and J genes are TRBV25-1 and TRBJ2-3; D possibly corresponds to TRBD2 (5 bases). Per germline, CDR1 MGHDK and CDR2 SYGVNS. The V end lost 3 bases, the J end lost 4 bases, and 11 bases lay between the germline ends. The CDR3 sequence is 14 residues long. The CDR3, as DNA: TGTGCCAGCAGTGATCCGGGGAAGGCAGATACGCAGTATTTT. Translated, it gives CASSDPGKADTQYF.

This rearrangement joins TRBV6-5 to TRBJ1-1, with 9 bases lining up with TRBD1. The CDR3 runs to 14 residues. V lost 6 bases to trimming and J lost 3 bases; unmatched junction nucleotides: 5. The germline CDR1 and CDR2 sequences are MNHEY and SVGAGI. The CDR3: CASSDRDRDTEAFF. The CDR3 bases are TGTGCCAGCAGCGACCGGGACAGGGACACTGAAGCTTTCTTT.

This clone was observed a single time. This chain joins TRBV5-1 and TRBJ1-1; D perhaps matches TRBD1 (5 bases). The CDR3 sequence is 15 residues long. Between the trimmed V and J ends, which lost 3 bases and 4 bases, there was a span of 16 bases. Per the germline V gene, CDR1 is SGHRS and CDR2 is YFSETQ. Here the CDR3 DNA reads TGCGCCAGCAGCTCTACTCGGGGGGTTGGCACTGAAGCTTTCTTT. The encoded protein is CASSSTRGVGTEAFF.

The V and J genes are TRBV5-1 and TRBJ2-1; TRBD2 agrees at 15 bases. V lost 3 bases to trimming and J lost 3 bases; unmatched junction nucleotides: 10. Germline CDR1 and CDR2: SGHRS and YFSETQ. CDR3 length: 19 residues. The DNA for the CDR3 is TGCGCCAGCAGCTCGCCCGGGACTAGCGGGGGGCCAAACTACAATGAGCAGTTCTTC. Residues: CASSSPGTSGGPNYNEQFF.

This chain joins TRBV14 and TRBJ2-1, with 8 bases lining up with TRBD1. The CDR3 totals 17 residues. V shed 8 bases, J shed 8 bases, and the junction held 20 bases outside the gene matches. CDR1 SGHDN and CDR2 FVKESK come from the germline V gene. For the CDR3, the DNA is TGTGCCAGCGGAACCACTAGGAGGACAGGGATTGGATATGAGCAGTTCTTC. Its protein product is CASGTTRRTGIGYEQFF.

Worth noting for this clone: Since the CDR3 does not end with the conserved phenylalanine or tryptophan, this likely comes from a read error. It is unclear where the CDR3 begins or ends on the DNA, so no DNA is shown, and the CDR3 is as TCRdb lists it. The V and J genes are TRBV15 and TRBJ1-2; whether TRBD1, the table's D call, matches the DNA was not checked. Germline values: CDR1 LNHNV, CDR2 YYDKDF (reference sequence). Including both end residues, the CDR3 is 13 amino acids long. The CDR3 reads CATSREEAGALII.

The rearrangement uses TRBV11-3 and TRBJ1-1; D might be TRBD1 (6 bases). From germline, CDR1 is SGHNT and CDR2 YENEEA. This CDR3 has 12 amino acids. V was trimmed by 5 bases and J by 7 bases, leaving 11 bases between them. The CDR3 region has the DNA TGTGCCAGCAGCCGAGGGGGGGATGAAGCTTTCTTT. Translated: CASSRGGDEAFF.

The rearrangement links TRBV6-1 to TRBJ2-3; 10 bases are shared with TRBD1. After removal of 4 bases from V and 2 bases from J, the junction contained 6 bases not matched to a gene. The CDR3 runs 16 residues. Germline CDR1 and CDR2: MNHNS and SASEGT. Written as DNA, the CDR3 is TGTGCCAGCAGTGGGGGACAGGGGCCCTCCACAGATACGCAGTATTTT. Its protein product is CASSGGQGPSTDTQYF.

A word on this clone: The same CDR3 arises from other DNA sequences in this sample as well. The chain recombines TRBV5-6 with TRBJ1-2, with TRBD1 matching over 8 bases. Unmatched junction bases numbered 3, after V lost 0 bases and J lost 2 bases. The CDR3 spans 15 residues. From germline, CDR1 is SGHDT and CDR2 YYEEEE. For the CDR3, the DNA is TGTGCCAGCAGCTTGGAGCAGGGGGCCAACTATGGCTACACCTTC. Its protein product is CASSLEQGANYGYTF.

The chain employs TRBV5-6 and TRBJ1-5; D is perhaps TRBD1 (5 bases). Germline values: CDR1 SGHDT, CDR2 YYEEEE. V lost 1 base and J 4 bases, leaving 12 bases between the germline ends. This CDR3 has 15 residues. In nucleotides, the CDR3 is TGTGCCAGCAGCTTGCGGGGGTTTGGAAATCAGCCCCAGCATTTT. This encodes CASSLRGFGNQPQHF.

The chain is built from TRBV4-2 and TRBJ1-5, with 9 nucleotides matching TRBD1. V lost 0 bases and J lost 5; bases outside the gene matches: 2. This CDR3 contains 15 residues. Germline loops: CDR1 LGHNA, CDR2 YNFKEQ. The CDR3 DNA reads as TGTGCCAGCAGCCAAGAGAACAGGGGGCATCAGCCCCAGCATTTT. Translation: CASSQENRGHQPQHF.

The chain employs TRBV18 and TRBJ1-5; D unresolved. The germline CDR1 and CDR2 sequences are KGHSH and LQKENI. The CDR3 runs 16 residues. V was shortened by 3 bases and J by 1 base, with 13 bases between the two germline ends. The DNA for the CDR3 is TGTGCCAGCTCACCCCCCGGTGGGGAGAGCAATCAGCCCCAGCATTTT. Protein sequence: CASSPPGGESNQPQHF.

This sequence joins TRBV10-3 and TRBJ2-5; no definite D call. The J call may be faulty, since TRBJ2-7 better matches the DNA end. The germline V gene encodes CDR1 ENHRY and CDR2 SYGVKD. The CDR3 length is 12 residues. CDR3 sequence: CAIRTDSYEQYF. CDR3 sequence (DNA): TGTGCCATCAGAACGGACTCCTACGAGCAGTACTTC.

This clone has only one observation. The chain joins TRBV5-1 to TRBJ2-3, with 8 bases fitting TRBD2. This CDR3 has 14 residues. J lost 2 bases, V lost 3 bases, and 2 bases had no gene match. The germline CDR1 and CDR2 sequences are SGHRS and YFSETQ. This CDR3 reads CASSYSGDTDTQYF. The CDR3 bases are TGCGCCAGCAGCTATAGCGGGGACACAGATACGCAGTATTTT.

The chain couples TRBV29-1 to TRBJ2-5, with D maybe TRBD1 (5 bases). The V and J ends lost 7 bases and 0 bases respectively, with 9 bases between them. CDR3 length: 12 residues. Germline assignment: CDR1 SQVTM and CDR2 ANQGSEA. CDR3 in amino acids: CSARRDQETQYF. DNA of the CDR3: TGCAGCGCCCGCAGGGACCAAGAGACCCAGTACTTC.

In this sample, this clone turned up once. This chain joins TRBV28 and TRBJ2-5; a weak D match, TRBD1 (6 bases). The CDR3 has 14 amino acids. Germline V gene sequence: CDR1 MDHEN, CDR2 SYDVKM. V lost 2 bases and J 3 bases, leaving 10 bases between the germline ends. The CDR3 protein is CASSLPEGEETQYF. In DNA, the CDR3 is TGTGCCAGCAGTTTACCAGAGGGGGAAGAGACCCAGTACTTC.

The CDR3 sequence: CASSSRRGKNTGELFF. In DNA form, the CDR3 reads TGTGCCAGCAGTTCTAGGAGAGGGAAAAACACCGGGGAGCTGTTTTTT. The genes are TRBV28 and TRBJ2-2; TRBD2 is a possible D gene (5 bases). V gave up 4 bases and J gave up 2 bases, with 14 bases separating them. Germline CDR1 MDHEN, CDR2 SYDVKM. CDR3 length: 16 amino acids.

This CDR3 reads CASSLGAGGLNEQFF. CDR3 nucleotide sequence: TGCGCCAGCAGCTTGGGAGCGGGGGGCTTAAATGAGCAGTTCTTC. This chain links TRBV5-1 with TRBJ2-1, with 9 bases lining up with TRBD2. In germline, CDR1 is SGHRS, CDR2 YFSETQ. The CDR3 covers 15 residues. J lost 7 bases, V lost 0 bases, and 5 bases had no gene match.

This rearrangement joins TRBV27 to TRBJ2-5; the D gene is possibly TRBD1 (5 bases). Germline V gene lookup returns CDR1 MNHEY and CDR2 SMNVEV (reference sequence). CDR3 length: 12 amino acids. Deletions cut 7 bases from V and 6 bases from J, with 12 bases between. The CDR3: CASISQGKTQYF. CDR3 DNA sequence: TGTGCCAGCATTAGCCAGGGAAAGACCCAGTACTTC.

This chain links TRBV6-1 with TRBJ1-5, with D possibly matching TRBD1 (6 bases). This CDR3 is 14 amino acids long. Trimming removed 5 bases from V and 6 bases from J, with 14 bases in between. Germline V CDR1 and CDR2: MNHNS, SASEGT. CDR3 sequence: CASSFTGSGQPQHF. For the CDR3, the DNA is TGTGCCAGCAGTTTTACAGGGAGCGGTCAGCCCCAGCATTTT.